This TCR beta chain emerged from a study of T cell responses to AZD1222 COVID-19 vaccine (dated by TCRdb to the early 2020s). Some background on the complete study: A total of roughly 240 trial participants underwent TCR sequencing, of whom 207 received two doses of AZD1222 and about 26 received two doses of the MenACWY control vaccine. Trial participants were enrolled by age into subgroups of 18-55, 56-69 and 70-plus years, and around 150, 29 and 61 TCR-sequenced participants, respectively, were included in these subgroups. Study-wide conclusions, independent of this receptor: Only five to seven AZD1222 recipients were SARS-CoV-2 seropositive at baseline, limiting conclusions about previously exposed vaccinees. Spike-specific TCR breadth and depth rose significantly after two AZD1222 doses compared with day 0 and with MenACWY recipients. Reportedly, close to half of the unique spike-specific TCRs recognized epitopes lying outside the regions that are mutated in the B.1.351 and B.1.1.7 variants. Participants were mostly white British and included more females than males, and it was suggested by the authors that clonal diversity may have been underestimated. Vaccine-associated CD4 TCRs spanned the whole spike protein, with dominant responses in regions 160-218 and 743-854. In the small 56-69-year group, the increase in depth fell short of significance, most likely because of low power. Because no day 14 peak-response samples were available, repertoires were characterized only after the peak T cell response.

This sample's time point label indicates: about 28 days (+/-7) after the second vaccine dose. The treatment or condition label for this specimen denotes: meningococcal conjugate vaccine given as trial control. Samples from vaccinated people were obtained from the UK trials COV001 and COV002, which included a single-blind randomized controlled phase 2/3 trial of AZD1222 (ChAdOx1 nCoV-19) in healthy adults. For TCRbeta chain sequencing, PBMC samples from trial participants were taken at day 0 and at day 28 after the second dose. Turning to this clone: Which antigen it targets is not known. No much larger clone exists at a distance of one base, and base qualities are not known.

The CDR3 sequence holds 16 residues, the cysteine and phenylalanine included. Only CDR3 DNA is held: 48 bases, read in frame from base 1. CDR1 and CDR2 are read off the germline V gene as SGDLS and YYNGEE. V was cut back by 0 bases and J by 4 bases, leaving a gap of 16 bases between them. The CDR3 regions of human TCRbeta chains were subjected to immunosequencing. From the authors' description of their analysis: Repertoire TCRs were checked for matches against a reference library of SARS-CoV-2-specific TCRs that had been generated using the MIRA antigen-specificity platform. Breadth meant the fraction of unique TCRs that were SARS-CoV-2-associated, whereas depth meant the fraction of total T cells that were SARS-CoV-2-associated. Using the MIRA data, each spike-specific TCR was assigned both to the spike region to which the TCR was reactive and to a CD4 or CD8 class. Log10-transformed breadth and depth values were compared by one-way ANOVA with Sidak's multiple comparisons tests. TCRdb re-hosts the immuneACCESS table, in-frame sequences only. Its copies lack some clones; in the studies checked, an unresolved V gene accounts for under half of them, and the cause for the rest is not known. The V and J calls and clone size were taken over from that table, and D and trimming were inferred from the DNA. The sample records about 140,000 clones, less than 95% of which are singletons. Of the sample, roughly 7.6% is held by the ten largest clones.

The receptor chain draws on TRBV9 and TRBJ1-1; a confident D gene designation cannot be given. Sample: peripheral blood, taken 28 days after the second dose of the MenACWY control vaccine. The TCR originated in an adult who received the MenACWY meningococcal vaccine as a control. This receptor has the CDR3 CASSVATSIVATEAFF. The DNA sequence reads TGTGCCAGCAGCGTAGCTACCAGTATAGTCGCCACTGAAGCTTTCTTT. The full variable domain, completed from the reference TRBV9 and TRBJ1-1 proteins outside the CDR3, reads DSGVTQTPKHLITATGQRVTLRCSPRSGDLSVYWYQQSLDQGLQFLIQYYNGEERAKGNILERFSAQQFPDLHSELNLSSLELGDSALYFCASSVATSIVATEAFFGQGTRLTVV.